This T cell receptor (beta chain) was obtained from a study of T cell responses to AZD1222 COVID-19 vaccine. Germline V gene data show CDR1 as SGDLS and CDR2 as YYNGEE. The CDR3 length is 15 residues. V lost 0 bases, J lost 0 bases, and 7 bases lay in between. This table comes from immunoSEQ multiplex PCR, and its TCRdb copy is limited to in-frame clones, with some not included. Of tens of thousands of clones listed, roughly 84% are singletons. The receptor was derived from an adult who received the AZD1222 COVID-19 vaccine. The chain employs TRBV9 and TRBJ1-5; no clear D. Material: peripheral blood, obtained 28 days after the second AZD1222 dose. CDR3 sequence (DNA): TGTGCCAGCAGCGTAGGAGAGTTTAGCAATCAGCCCCAGCATTTT. Its translation: CASSVGEFSNQPQHF.